This T cell receptor (beta chain) is drawn from a study of T cells in Graves' hyperthyroidism and ophthalmopathy. Findings of the study overall: Stable hyperthyroidism was separated from ophthalmopathy by a model based on 13 V-J features.

Details on this clonotype: No antigen is known for it.

CDR1 SGHTS and CDR2 YDEGEE come from the germline V gene. Losses at the gene ends were 4 bases for V and 0 bases for J; bases not matched to a gene: 9. CDR3 length equals 20 residues. Amplification targeted TCR beta CDR3 regions from RNA transcripts. The HTBI primer set drove a first-round RT-PCR of the TCR CDR3. TCRdb re-analysed the multiplex PCR reads in MiXCR, keeping a single row per CDR3 protein. The sample gives about 400,000 distinct CDR3 sequences, about 13% of which show up once; about 4.9% is in the top ten. The chain joins TRBV5-8 to TRBJ2-6; 14 positions agree with TRBD2. This TCR was sampled from a woman in her late teens or twenties with Graves' hyperthyroidism. The sample was blood. CDR3 in DNA: TGTGCCAGCAGCCCAACGTTCGGACTAGCGGGGGGCTCTGGGGCCAACGTCCTGACTTTC. Its translation is CASSPTFGLAGGSGANVLTF.